This T cell receptor beta chain was captured by sequencing in a study of persistence of HIV-infected CD4 T cells. Study results and limitations: Degenerate expanded CDR3beta sequences were enriched among CMV- and Gag-responding cells. TCRbeta richness was lower in CMV- and Gag-responding cells than in anti-CD3/anti-CD28-responding cells.

A remark on this clone: Its antigen is not identified.

The CDR3 totals 16 residues. CDR1 is LNHDA and CDR2 is SQIVND in the germline V gene (reference sequence). Trimming at V came to 3 bases and at J to 2 bases, leaving 6 bases not matched to a gene. Sequencing used immunoSEQ version 4 in survey mode. Each sample used up to about 1 ug genomic DNA diluted to approximately 9 ng/uL. The method was immunoSEQ multiplex PCR; TCRdb's version includes in-frame clones alone and lacks a portion of them. The data show 35,000 to 50,000 clones, with more than 70% seen just once and just over 1% held by the top ten. Nonspecific anti-CD3/anti-CD28 bead stimulation represents the broad CD4+ T cell repertoire. Sorting selected CD4+ T cells upregulating both CD40 ligand and CD69. Donors had CD4+ T cell counts above 400 cells/uL and were CMV-seropositive.

This chain connects TRBV19 to TRBJ2-7; 11 positions match TRBD2. The source was CD4+ T cells sorted from PBMCs after approximately 20-hour stimulation, collected from a patient who received antiretroviral therapy. The sequence was obtained from an adult man with HIV who was CMV-seropositive. The CDR3 DNA is TGTGCCAGTAGTATCCCCGGGACTAGCGGCACCTACGAGCAGTACTTC. This codes for CASSIPGTSGTYEQYF.